The 24 T cell receptor beta chains given below trace back to one sample, sequenced in a study of identical twins. MiXCR, run by TCRdb on the 5' RACE reads, gives a single entry per CDR3 protein. The sample lists 690,000 or so distinct CDR3 sequences, less than 10% occurring once. These data also formed part of another study, on yellow fever vaccine responses in identical twins.

The sample consisted of PBMCs. The receptor set was obtained from a woman in her late teens or twenties in good health.

This chain joins TRBV6-1 and TRBJ2-7; TRBD1 is a possible D gene (5 bases). Germline V gene sequence: CDR1 MNHNS, CDR2 SASEGT. Trimming removed 6 bases from V and 5 bases from J, with 14 bases in between. The CDR3 sequence is 13 residues long. In DNA form, the CDR3 reads TGTGCCAGCAGGGGAAGGGGTCCAAACGAGCAGTACTTC. Translated, it gives CASRGRGPNEQYF.

A few counts support this clonotype. The CDR3 DNA is TGTGCCAGCGGACCTCAATCATACGAGCAGTACTTC. It codes for CASGPQSYEQYF. The chain links TRBV7-2 to TRBJ2-7; D is uncertain. Germline V gene sequence: CDR1 SGHTA, CDR2 FQGNSA. The CDR3 extends over 12 amino acids. Trimming removed 8 bases from V and 4 bases from J, with 12 bases in between.

The chain combines TRBV7-2 with TRBJ2-5, with TRBD2 matching 13 bases. The CDR3 is 16 residues long. CDR1 and CDR2 (germline): SGHTA, FQGNSA. V lost 5 bases and J lost 4; bases outside the gene matches: 7. The CDR3 loop reads CASSRTSGGFGETQYF. DNA of the CDR3: TGTGCCAGCAGCCGGACTAGCGGGGGTTTTGGAGAGACCCAGTACTTC.

This rearrangement joins TRBV20-1 to TRBJ2-1; D gene unclear. CDR3 size: 17 residues. The V gene's germline CDR1 is DFQATT and CDR2 SNEGSKA (reference sequence). V lost 6 bases and J lost 0, with 21 bases in between. In DNA, the CDR3 is TGCAGTGCCCAAAGCTACGACTCCAAATCCTCCTACAATGAGCAGTTCTTC. It encodes CSAQSYDSKSSYNEQFF.

The genes are TRBV6-5 and TRBJ1-1; unclear D gene. V lost 2 bases and J lost 4, with 11 bases in between. Germline V lookup: CDR1 MNHEY, CDR2 SVGAGI. The CDR3 is made up of 14 amino acids. CDR3 DNA sequence: TGTGCCAGCAGTTACGGGAATGTCGCCACTGAAGCTTTCTTT. Its protein product is CASSYGNVATEAFF.

This clonotype was counted a few times. This chain connects TRBV27 to TRBJ2-3; 9 positions match TRBD1. Germline V lookup: CDR1 MNHEY, CDR2 SMNVEV (reference sequence). This CDR3 comprises 15 residues. Trimming cost V 7 bases and J 3 bases; bases outside gene matches: 8. Here the CDR3 DNA reads TGTGCCAGCAATGACAGGGGGGGAGAAACAGATACGCAGTATTTT. Its protein product is CASNDRGGETDTQYF.

This clonotype appeared a few times. The chain has TRBV20-1 and TRBJ2-7, with D possibly being TRBD2 (5 bases). CDR3 size: 15 residues. Looked up from germline, CDR1 is DFQATT and CDR2 is SNEGSKA (reference sequence). V was trimmed by 4 bases and J by 0 bases, leaving 16 bases between them. CDR3 in amino acids: CSAIGPRVSSYEQYF. The CDR3 DNA reads TGCAGTGCTATCGGACCGCGGGTTTCCTCCTACGAGCAGTACTTC.

The chain is built from TRBV20-1 and TRBJ2-7; the D gene is possibly TRBD2 (6 bases). The V end was cut by 0 bases, the J end by 2 bases, with 14 bases between. Germline values: CDR1 DFQATT, CDR2 SNEGSKA (reference sequence). This CDR3 is built from 15 residues. The CDR3 is CSARDLDYRTYEQYF. Here the CDR3 DNA reads TGCAGTGCTAGAGATCTGGACTACCGTACCTACGAGCAGTACTTC.

This clonotype was counted at least ten times. The rearrangement links TRBV27 to TRBJ2-1; TRBD2 is a possible D gene (5 bases). From germline, CDR1 is MNHEY and CDR2 SMNVEV (reference sequence). The V end was cut by 5 bases, the J end by 0 bases, with 11 bases between. The CDR3 has 15 residues. CDR3 sequence reads: CASSPEGHSYNEQFF. In DNA form, the CDR3 reads TGTGCCAGCAGTCCCGAGGGCCACTCCTACAATGAGCAGTTCTTC.

This clonotype appeared a few times. This chain connects TRBV24-1 to TRBJ1-4; 7 bases fit TRBD1. CDR1 KGHDR and CDR2 SFDVKD come from the germline V gene. CDR3 length: 15 residues. The V segment lost 3 bases and the J segment 8 bases; nucleotides outside the gene matches: 8. CDR3 sequence reads: CATSDGTVLKEKLFF. The CDR3 DNA follows: TGTGCCACCAGTGATGGGACAGTATTAAAGGAAAAACTGTTTTTT.

The J gene is TRBJ2-2, the V gene TRBV5-1, with 8 positions matching TRBD2. This CDR3 has 16 residues. Per germline, CDR1 SGHRS and CDR2 YFSETQ. Germline trimming cut 4 bases from V and 3 bases from J; bases unmatched to any gene: 8. The CDR3 here is CASSPGLAPDTGELFF. The CDR3 DNA reads TGCGCCAGCAGCCCAGGACTAGCTCCCGACACCGGGGAGCTGTTTTTT.

The rearrangement uses TRBV14 and TRBJ2-1; D not resolved. The V gene lost 2 bases and the J gene lost 9 bases, with 14 bases spanning the gap. The CDR3 contains 14 residues. CDR1 and CDR2 (germline): SGHDN, FVKESK. Written as DNA, the CDR3 is TGTGCCAGCAGCCAAAAGGATGTATATAGTGAGCAGTTCTTC. Its protein is CASSQKDVYSEQFF.

This clonotype was detected ten times or more. This chain connects TRBV12-3 or TRBV12-4 to TRBJ2-7; the match to TRBD1 covers 12 bases. Trimming took 3 bases from V and 6 from J; bases not matched to a gene: 9. The CDR3 contains 16 residues. CDR3 bases: TGTGCCAGCAGTTTTTTCGGGACAGGGGGCATCGGCGAGCAGTACTTC. This codes for CASSFFGTGGIGEQYF.

A remark on this clonotype: A much larger clonotype is one base distant, so this may be a read error. This chain uses TRBV20-1 with TRBJ2-1; D remains ambiguous. The germline gives CDR1 DFQATT, CDR2 SNEGSKA (reference sequence). There are 14 residues in the CDR3. The DNA for the CDR3 is TGCAGTGCTAGAGGGCCGGTCTCCTACAATGACCAGTTCTTC. It translates to CSARGPVSYNDQFF.

This clonotype occurred many times. J is TRBJ2-1 and V is TRBV20-1; D possibly corresponds to TRBD2 (5 bases). Trimming pared 1 base from V and 6 bases from J, leaving 13 bases between. This CDR3 spans 14 amino acids. From germline, CDR1 is DFQATT and CDR2 SNEGSKA (reference sequence). CDR3 nucleotide sequence: TGCAGTGCTAGAGCACTAGGGTTGGGCAATGAGCAGTTCTTC. Residues: CSARALGLGNEQFF.

This clonotype came up many times. The J gene is TRBJ2-3, the V gene TRBV10-3; 11 bases match TRBD2. The germline V gene has CDR1 ENHRY and CDR2 SYGVKD. The CDR3 is 15 amino acids. V lost 2 bases, J lost 7 bases, and 5 bases stayed unmatched. The CDR3 spells CAISETSGSRNTQYF. The CDR3 DNA sequence: TGTGCCATCAGTGAGACTAGCGGGAGTCGAAATACGCAGTATTTT.

This clonotype was counted only a few times. This chain uses TRBV28 with TRBJ2-7; 7 bases line up with TRBD1. V shed 3 bases and J 3 bases; nucleotides not matched to a gene: 14. Germline CDR1 is MDHEN and CDR2 is SYDVKM. The CDR3 contains 17 residues. CDR3 residues: CASSFLTGVPYNYEQYF. In DNA, the CDR3 is TGTGCCAGCAGTTTCTTAACAGGGGTCCCCTATAACTACGAGCAGTACTTC.

In its sample, this clonotype was seen many times. V is TRBV7-9 and J is TRBJ1-6, with D possibly matching TRBD1 (5 bases). V shed 8 bases and J shed 6 bases, with 14 bases lying between them. Germline lookup yields CDR1 SEHNR and CDR2 FQNEAQ (reference sequence). CDR3 length equals 14 residues. The CDR3 DNA is TGTGCCAGCCGCGACCGGGGCTCTAATTCACCCCTCCACTTT. It is translated as CASRDRGSNSPLHF. Full variable domain (missing parts from reference TRBV7-9 and TRBJ1-6): DTGVSQNPRHKITKRGQNVTFRCDPISEHNRLYWYRQTLGQGPEFLTYFQNEAQLEKSRLLSDRFSAERPKGSFSTLEIQRTEQGDSAMYLCASRDRGSNSPLHFGNGTRLTVT.

This clonotype was seen only a few times. V is TRBV25-1 and J is TRBJ2-1; D remains unclear. The length of the CDR3 is 15 residues. Germline values: CDR1 MGHDK, CDR2 SYGVNS. With 6 bases removed from V and 0 bases from J, the gap between germline ends came to 12 bases. The DNA for the CDR3 is TGTGCCAGCAGCTCCTACTCGAGCTCCTACAATGAGCAGTTCTTC. As protein: CASSSYSSSYNEQFF.

This clonotype was seen only a few times. This chain uses TRBV20-1 with TRBJ2-4, with 10 bases fitting TRBD1. The CDR3 extends over 19 amino acids. Trimming at V came to 4 bases and at J to 1 base, leaving 16 bases not matched to a gene. Germline loops: CDR1 DFQATT, CDR2 SNEGSKA (reference sequence). The DNA for the CDR3 is TGCAGTGCTACCGGGACAGGGGCTTCCCCCTCTTTCGCCAAAAACATTCAGTACTTC. Translating gives CSATGTGASPSFAKNIQYF.

This clonotype was recorded at least ten times. The gene calls are TRBV25-1 and TRBJ2-7; TRBD1 matches at 12 bases. The CDR3 has 17 amino acids. V was clipped by 5 bases and J by 6 bases; unmatched bases: 14. CDR1 and CDR2 from the germline V gene are MGHDK and SYGVNS. The DNA for the CDR3 is TGTGCCAGCAGTCCTCAAAGACCCGGGACAGGGGGCAGCGAGCAGTACTTC. Translation: CASSPQRPGTGGSEQYF.

The genes are TRBV7-2 and TRBJ2-7; 9 bases are a match to TRBD2. The CDR3 spans 16 residues. Germline values: CDR1 SGHTA, CDR2 FQGNSA. V lost 1 base to trimming and J lost 2 bases; unmatched junction nucleotides: 6. CDR3 region: CASSLDASGATYEQYF. For the CDR3, the DNA is TGTGCCAGCAGCTTAGATGCTAGCGGGGCTACCTACGAGCAGTACTTC. Supplemented by reference TRBV7-2 and TRBJ2-7, the full variable domain reads GAGVSQSPSNKVTEKGKDVELRCDPISGHTALYWYRQSLGQGLEFLIYFQGNSAPDKSGLPSDRFSAERTGGSVSTLTIQRTQQEDSAVYLCASSLDASGATYEQYFGPGTRLTVT.

The gene calls are TRBV27 and TRBJ2-1, with D possibly matching TRBD2 (5 bases). The V end lost 0 bases, the J end lost 3 bases, and 12 bases lay between the germline ends. Germline V gene data show CDR1 as MNHEY and CDR2 as SMNVEV (reference sequence). The CDR3 length is 16 residues. The chain's CDR3 is CASSLSLAGYYNEQFF. CDR3 nucleotide sequence: TGTGCCAGCAGTTTATCCCTAGCCGGATACTACAATGAGCAGTTCTTC.

V usage is TRBV4-1 and J usage is TRBJ2-7; D remains ambiguous. CDR3 length: 14 residues. Germline CDR1 is MGHRA and CDR2 is YSYEKL. Trimming stripped 4 bases from V and 3 bases from J, with 13 bases between. CDR3: CASSPRLGDYEQYF. The DNA for the CDR3 is TGCGCCAGCAGCCCAAGACTGGGCGACTACGAGCAGTACTTC.